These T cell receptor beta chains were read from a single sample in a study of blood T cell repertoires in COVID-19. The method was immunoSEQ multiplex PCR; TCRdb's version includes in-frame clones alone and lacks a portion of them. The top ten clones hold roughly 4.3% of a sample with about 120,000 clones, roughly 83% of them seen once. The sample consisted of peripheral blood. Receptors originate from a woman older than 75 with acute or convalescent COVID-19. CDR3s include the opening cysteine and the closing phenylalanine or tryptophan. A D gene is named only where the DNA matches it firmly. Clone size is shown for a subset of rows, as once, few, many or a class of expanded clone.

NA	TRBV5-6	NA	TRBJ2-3	TGTGCCAGCAGCTCTCGGGGTTACACAGATACGCAGTATTTT	CASSSRGYTDTQYF
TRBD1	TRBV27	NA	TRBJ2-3	TGTGCCAGCAGTCCTCGGGACAGGCGGGTTGAAGCAGATACGCAGTATTTT	CASSPRDRRVEADTQYF
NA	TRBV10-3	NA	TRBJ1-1	TGTGCCATCAGTGAAAACGCCCCCGGTGAAGCTTTCTTT	CAISENAPGEAFF
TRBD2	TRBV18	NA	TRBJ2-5	TGTGCCAGCTCACCAGGACTAGCGGGCTTTGAGACCCAGTACTTC	CASSPGLAGFETQYF
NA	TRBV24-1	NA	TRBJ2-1	TGTGCCACCAGTAAGTCGGACAACTACAATGAGCAGTTCTTC	CATSKSDNYNEQFF
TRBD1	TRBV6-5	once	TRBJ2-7	TGTGCCAGCAGGAGCGGACAGGTCTCCTACGAGCAGTACTTC	CASRSGQVSYEQYF
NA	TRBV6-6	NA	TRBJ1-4	TGTGCCAGCAGTTACTCGAACGGAGATAATGAAAAACTGTTTTTT	CASSYSNGDNEKLFF
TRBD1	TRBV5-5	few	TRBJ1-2	TGTGCCAGCAGCCCCGCTCCGGGACAGGGCAAAGATGGCTACACCTTC	CASSPAPGQGKDGYTF
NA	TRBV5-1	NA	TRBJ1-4	TGCGCCAGCAGCGTGGACGGAGCAACTAATGAAAAACTGTTTTTT	CASSVDGATNEKLFF
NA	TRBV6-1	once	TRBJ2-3	TGTGCCAGCAGTGGGGGGCGGGAGATAGTTTATACAGATACGCAGTATTTT	CASSGGREIVYTDTQYF
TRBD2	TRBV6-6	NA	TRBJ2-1	TGTGCCAGCAGTTTTCGACTAGCGGGAGCCAATGAGCAGTTCTTC	CASSFRLAGANEQFF
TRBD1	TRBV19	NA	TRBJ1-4	TGTGCCAGTAGTATCTCCGGGACAGGGAAGGAAAAACTGTTTTTT	CASSISGTGKEKLFF
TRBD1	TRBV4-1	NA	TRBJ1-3	TGCGCCAGCAGCCAAGAACCAGGGGGAGCGGGAAACACCATATATTTT	CASSQEPGGAGNTIYF
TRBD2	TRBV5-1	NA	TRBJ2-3	TGCGCCAGCAGCTTGGGTAGCGGGGGGCGCACAGATACGCAGTATTTT	CASSLGSGGRTDTQYF
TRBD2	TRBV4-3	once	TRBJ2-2	TGCGCCAGCAGCCAAGACGCGGGAGGCAACACCGGGGAGCTGTTTTTT	CASSQDAGGNTGELFF
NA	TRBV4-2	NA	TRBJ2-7	TGTGCCAGCAGCCCCTCTAGCGTAGCCTACGAGCAGTACTTC	CASSPSSVAYEQYF
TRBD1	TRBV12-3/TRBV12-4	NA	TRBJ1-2	TGTGCCAGCAGTCCACAGGGGGGCTATGGCTACACCTTC	CASSPQGGYGYTF
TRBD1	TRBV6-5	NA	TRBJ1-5	TGTGCCAGCAGTCGACAGGGTGTAGACCAGCCCCAGCATTTT	CASSRQGVDQPQHF
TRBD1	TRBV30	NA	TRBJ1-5	TGTGCCTGGAGTGGCGTGACAGGGCGAGGTCAGCCCCAGCATTTT	CAWSGVTGRGQPQHF
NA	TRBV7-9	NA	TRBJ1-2	TGTGCCAGCAGCTTAGGCGCAGGGACTAGCGGCTACACCTTC	CASSLGAGTSGYTF
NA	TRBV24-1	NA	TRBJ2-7	TGTGCCACCAGTGATAAAGGGGCAGGCCGCTCCTACGAGCAGTACTTC	CATSDKGAGRSYEQYF
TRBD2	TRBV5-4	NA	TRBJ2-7	TGTGCCAGCAGCTTGGGGAGCGGGGGGGCCGGTAGGTACTTC	CASSLGSGGAGRYF
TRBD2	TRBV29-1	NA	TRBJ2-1	TGCAGCGTTGTGGGGGGGACTGTGAGCTCCTACAATGAGCAGTTCTTC	CSVVGGTVSSYNEQFF
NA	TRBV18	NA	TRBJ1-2	TGTGCCAGCTCACCACCCAACAGCCCTAACTATGGCTACACCTTC	CASSPPNSPNYGYTF
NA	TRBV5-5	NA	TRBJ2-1	TGTGCCAGCAGCTTGGACCAGGGGACCTACAATGAGCAGTTCTTC	CASSLDQGTYNEQFF
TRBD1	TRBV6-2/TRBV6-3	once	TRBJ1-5	TGTGCCAGCAGTTATCCGCCGGGACAGGGTCATCAGCCCCAGCATTTT	CASSYPPGQGHQPQHF